This TCR beta chain was retrieved from a study of CD8+ T cells in alopecia areata. This clone occurred a few times. V dropped 4 bases and J dropped 8; count of bases not matched to a gene: 4. From germline, CDR1 is SQVTM and CDR2 ANQGSEA. The CDR3 is made up of 13 amino acids. Extraction of RNA preceded its reverse transcription into cDNA, which served as the sequencing template. Method: immunoSEQ multiplex PCR; TCRdb's copy keeps in-frame clones and lacks some. This sample carries some 180,000 clones, roughly 60% of them seen once, and the ten largest clones take under 2%. The J gene is TRBJ2-1, the V gene TRBV29-1; 11 bases align to TRBD2. The sequences come from CD4+ T cells sorted from blood, collected at week 0. The receptor was isolated from a human donor with alopecia areata. The CDR3 reads CSVVAGGIDEQFF. The CDR3 nucleotides are TGCAGCGTTGTAGCGGGGGGGATTGATGAGCAGTTCTTC.